The TCR beta chain described here comes from a study of CD8+CD57+ T cells in acquired aplastic anemia. Genomic DNA constituted the template upon which TCR beta VDJ and CDR3 profiling was performed. TCRdb reprocessed the reads via MiXCR and lists one record per CDR3 protein. The top ten clones hold approximately 81% of a sample with 80,000 or so distinct CDR3 sequences, roughly 70% of them seen once. There are 15 residues in the CDR3. CDR1 ENHRY and CDR2 SYGVKD come from the germline V gene. V was pared by 4 bases and J by 0 bases, with 10 bases between. Patients chosen for sequencing had CD8+CD57+ cells that had expanded, as shown by flow cytometry.

The sequenced material came from sorted CD4+, CD8+, or CD8+CD57+ T cells (not recorded which) from PBMCs. This sequence originates from a human donor with aplastic anemia. The genes are TRBV10-3 and TRBJ2-1; D ambiguous. The CDR3 coding sequence is TGTGCCATCAGTGGAATAGAGAGCTCCTACAATGAGCAGTTCTTC. Translation gives CAISGIESSYNEQFF.